The clone carrying this T cell receptor (beta chain) was picked up many times. Its antigen is not known. By two-round multiplex PCR, the TCR beta CDR3 was amplified from genomic DNA. The first PCR round targeted every TRBV and TRBJ gene with specific primers. TCRdb re-called the multiplex PCR reads with MiXCR, one entry per CDR3 protein. The table lists fewer than 25,000 distinct CDR3 sequences, roughly 28% of them singletons. The CDR3 has 11 amino acids. Per the germline V gene, CDR1 is SGHNT and CDR2 is YYREEE (reference sequence). The V end lost 1 base, the J end lost 6 bases, and 2 bases lay between the germline ends. The source of the sample is a study of prognosis after radiotherapy for stage I lung cancer. Study-level background: Therapy given concurrently with stereotactic body radiotherapy reached no patient. No significant progression was observed in fewer than 18 patients, whereas several developed distant metastases a median of about 7 months after radiotherapy. Study-wide findings and caveats: In patients who developed distant metastases, Shannon entropy measured after stereotactic body radiation therapy was lower, and baseline Shannon entropy was not associated with metastases.

Peripheral blood, roughly 6 milliliters per draw, was collected at each of two time points. This sequence joins TRBV5-4 and TRBJ2-1; D remains ambiguous. This clonotype was sampled from a donor at least 50 years old with non-small cell lung cancer. Sequenced material: PBMCs, taken before or after stereotactic body radiation therapy (not recorded which). CDR3 sequence: CASSLSNEQFF. The CDR3 coding sequence is TGTGCCAGCAGCTTGAGCAATGAGCAGTTCTTC.